These 20 T cell receptor beta chains were all obtained from the same sample, sequenced in a study of blood T cell repertoires in COVID-19. Method: immunoSEQ multiplex PCR; TCRdb's copy keeps in-frame clones and lacks some. Of 100,000 to 150,000 clones in the sample, 55% to 75% were seen once. The sample consisted of peripheral blood. These receptors were collected from an older woman with acute or convalescent COVID-19.

This sequence joins TRBV7-2 and TRBJ2-7, with 11 bases identical to TRBD1. V shed 3 bases, J shed 3 bases, and the junction held 4 bases outside the gene matches. This CDR3 contains 15 residues. Per the germline V gene, CDR1 is SGHTA and CDR2 is FQGNSA. CDR3 coding DNA: TGTGCCAGCAGCTTGACCGGGACAGGGGGCTACGAGCAGTACTTC. It is translated as CASSLTGTGGYEQYF.

The chain combines TRBV4-3 with TRBJ2-1; 10 bases line up with TRBD2. The CDR3 has 16 residues. Germline V lookup: CDR1 LGHNA, CDR2 YSLEER. J lost 4 bases, V lost 1 base, and 4 bases had no gene match. As DNA, the CDR3 is TGCGCCAGCAGCCAAGCCCCTAGCGGGGGTTACAATGAGCAGTTCTTC. Translation: CASSQAPSGGYNEQFF.

The rearrangement joins TRBV6-2 or TRBV6-3 to TRBJ2-2; 8 bases line up with TRBD1. Germline V gives CDR1 MNHEY, CDR2 SVGEGT. V shed 2 bases and J 6 bases; nucleotides not matched to a gene: 11. This CDR3 has 17 residues. This CDR3 is CASSYAQGARFPGELFF. The CDR3 DNA reads as TGTGCCAGCAGTTACGCGCAGGGGGCGAGGTTTCCCGGGGAGCTGTTTTTT.

The chain joins TRBV18 to TRBJ2-2, with 8 nucleotides matching TRBD1. The CDR3 is made up of 16 amino acids. Germline CDR1 reads KGHSH; CDR2 reads LQKENI. V shed 2 bases and J 1 base; nucleotides not matched to a gene: 3. CDR3 protein: CASSPFGQGNTGELFF. The CDR3 DNA follows: TGTGCCAGCTCACCATTCGGACAGGGGAACACCGGGGAGCTGTTTTTT.

The chain has TRBV19 and TRBJ1-4; the match to TRBD1 covers 9 bases. Per the germline V gene, CDR1 is LNHDA and CDR2 is SQIVND (reference sequence). The CDR3 runs to 16 residues. J gave up 6 bases and V 4 bases, and 9 bases lay outside the gene matches. The CDR3 loop reads CASSKTGQGRHEKLFF. In nucleotides, the CDR3 is TGTGCCAGTAGTAAAACGGGACAGGGAAGGCATGAAAAACTGTTTTTT.

This clone was detected only a few times. The chain joins TRBV7-9 to TRBJ2-5; 7 bases map to TRBD1. CDR1 is SEHNR, CDR2 FQNEAQ, per germline (reference sequence). J gave up 4 bases and V 5 bases, and 4 bases lay outside the gene matches. The CDR3 runs 13 residues. Here the CDR3 reads CASSMTGSETQYF. Here the CDR3 DNA reads TGTGCCAGCAGCATGACAGGGTCAGAGACCCAGTACTTC.

The chain carries TRBV2 and TRBJ2-5, with D possibly matching TRBD2 (5 bases). The CDR3 has 16 amino acids. Germline V CDR1 and CDR2: SNHLY, FYNNEI. V was trimmed by 0 bases and J by 1 base, leaving 12 bases between them. CDR3 loop: CASSEAEVGSQETQYF. The DNA of the CDR3 is TGTGCCAGCAGTGAAGCGGAAGTTGGGAGCCAAGAGACCCAGTACTTC.

The J gene is TRBJ1-2, the V gene TRBV25-1, with D unresolved. CDR3 length: 11 residues. Between the trimmed V and J ends, which lost 3 bases and 3 bases, there was a span of 2 bases. The V gene's germline CDR1 is MGHDK and CDR2 SYGVNS. Written as DNA, the CDR3 is TGTGCCAGCAGTGACTACTATGGCTACACCTTC. The encoded protein is CASSDYYGYTF.

This clone was observed at least ten times. The chain has TRBV29-1 and TRBJ2-7; 8 bases are a match to TRBD1. The V and J ends lost 1 base and 9 bases, in that order; junction bases with no gene match: 2. Germline values: CDR1 SQVTM, CDR2 ANQGSEA. The CDR3 extends over 11 amino acids. CDR3 protein: CSVEVGQGQYF. CDR3 bases: TGCAGCGTTGAAGTAGGACAGGGGCAGTACTTC.

The chain joins TRBV11-2 to TRBJ2-3; tentatively, D is TRBD2 (5 bases). The CDR3 extends over 14 amino acids. Germline V gene data show CDR1 as SGHAT and CDR2 as FQNNGV. The V end lost 4 bases, the J end lost 0 bases, and 8 bases lay between the germline ends. The CDR3 reads CASSSRGSTDTQYF. The CDR3, as DNA: TGTGCCAGCAGCTCACGGGGAAGCACAGATACGCAGTATTTT. Using reference TRBV11-2 and TRBJ2-3 for the parts outside the CDR3, the full variable domain is EAGVAQSPRYKIIEKRQSVAFWCNPISGHATLYWYQQILGQGPKLLIQFQNNGVVDDSQLPKDRFSAERLKGVDSTLKIQPAKLEDSAVYLCASSSRGSTDTQYFGPGTRLTVL.

DNA for the CDR3: TGCAGCGTTGTTACACCCCCACAGGTCTCTGGAAACACCATATATTTT. Translated: CSVVTPPQVSGNTIYF. The chain has TRBV29-1 and TRBJ1-3, with a possible D match to TRBD1 (5 bases). Looked up from germline, CDR1 is SQVTM and CDR2 is ANQGSEA. The length of the CDR3 is 16 residues. Trimming removed 4 bases at V and 0 bases at J, with 16 bases between.

The chain links TRBV13 to TRBJ1-2; D uncertain. There are 14 residues in the CDR3. Trimming took 0 bases from V and 2 from J, leaving 7 bases between them. The germline CDR1 and CDR2 sequences are PRHDT and FYEKMQ (reference sequence). Here the CDR3 reads CASSLGAGNYGYTF. In DNA form, the CDR3 reads TGTGCCAGCAGCTTAGGGGCGGGGAACTATGGCTACACCTTC.

V and J are TRBV5-6 and TRBJ2-1; maybe TRBD2 (6 bases). Germline values: CDR1 SGHDT, CDR2 YYEEEE. CDR3 length equals 13 residues. Trimming pared 3 bases from V and 9 bases from J, leaving 13 bases between. CDR3 amino acids: CASSWGDGPEQFF. CDR3 in DNA: TGTGCCAGCAGCTGGGGGGATGGGCCTGAGCAGTTCTTC.

This clone was recorded only once. The rearrangement uses TRBV9 and TRBJ2-1, with a tentative D call TRBD2 (6 bases). V shed 4 bases and J shed 0 bases, with 11 bases lying between them. This CDR3 is 15 amino acids long. Germline CDR1 reads SGDLS; CDR2 reads YYNGEE. The CDR3 sequence: CASSPTEGSYNEQFF. The DNA of the CDR3 is TGTGCCAGCAGCCCCACGGAGGGCTCCTACAATGAGCAGTTCTTC.

The V and J genes are TRBV19 and TRBJ2-7, with D maybe TRBD1 (6 bases). The CDR3 extends over 14 amino acids. V was cut by 5 bases and J by 3 bases, with 14 bases left in between. Per germline, CDR1 LNHDA and CDR2 SQIVND (reference sequence). In nucleotides, the CDR3 is TGTGCCAGTAGTCTTGGACAGACAAGCTACGAGCAGTACTTC. It yields the protein CASSLGQTSYEQYF.

This clone was found once. This chain links TRBV9 with TRBJ2-2; D possibly corresponds to TRBD1 (6 bases). The CDR3 contains 15 residues. V was pared by 7 bases and J by 5 bases, with 18 bases between. CDR1 is SGDLS, CDR2 YYNGEE, per germline. CDR3 DNA sequence: TGTGCCAGCCGCACGGGGCAGGGGTGGACCGGGGAGCTGTTTTTT. Amino acid sequence: CASRTGQGWTGELFF.

The V and J genes are TRBV24-1 and TRBJ2-7, with D possibly matching TRBD2 (5 bases). V lost 7 bases and J lost 0, with 6 bases in between. Germline values: CDR1 KGHDR, CDR2 SFDVKD. This CDR3 comprises 12 residues. This CDR3 is CATRGASYEQYF. The CDR3 DNA follows: TGTGCCACCAGGGGAGCCTCCTACGAGCAGTACTTC.

The J gene is TRBJ2-3, the V gene TRBV30; 9 bases match TRBD2. The germline V gene encodes CDR1 GTSNPN and CDR2 SVGIG (reference sequence). J was trimmed by 3 bases and V by 5 bases; bases with no gene match: 12. CDR3 length: 16 amino acids. The DNA of the CDR3 is TGTGCCTGGGGTCCTCAATACAGCGGGAGGACAGATACGCAGTATTTT. It yields the protein CAWGPQYSGRTDTQYF.

For the CDR3, the DNA is TGTGCCAGCTCACCAGAGTCGGGGGAGACCCAGTACTTC. This codes for CASSPESGETQYF. The V gene is TRBV18, the J gene TRBJ2-5; TRBD2 might be the D (5 bases). The CDR3 totals 13 residues. Germline V gene sequence: CDR1 KGHSH, CDR2 LQKENI. The ends were cut back, 2 bases at V and 5 bases at J, with 9 bases in the middle.

This clone has a handful of counts. The genes are TRBV4-3 and TRBJ1-3; no clear D gene. The germline V gene encodes CDR1 LGHNA and CDR2 YSLEER. The CDR3 contains 16 residues. V shed 2 bases and J shed 0 bases, with 11 bases lying between them. The CDR3 loop is CASSQHDLSSGNTIYF. For the CDR3, the DNA is TGCGCCAGCAGCCAACATGATCTAAGCTCTGGAAACACCATATATTTT.